This TCR beta chain was retrieved from a study of blood T cell repertoires in COVID-19 (dated by TCRdb to the early 2020s). Some background on the complete study: The collaborator samples originated in the United States, Italy and Spain and spanned the acute and convalescent phases of COVID-19. Samples came from the ongoing ImmuneRACE study (first 160 participants) plus 1,254 subjects from 6 global collaborators. Where available, HLA class I and class II types were obtained from metadata supplied by the sample provider rather than from assay-based typing. The material from the prospective study consisted of cDNA or gDNA derived from T cells, B-cell-depleted T cells, or PBMCs. Subjects who had been exposed to COVID-19, were actively infected with it, or had recovered from it provided the deeply sampled blood TCRbeta repertoires that made up the dataset. Nearly every sample came with metadata listing a de-identified subject ID, COVID-19 status, age in years and sex. The repertoires were released in a freely available public database intended as a resource for research on the immune response to SARS-CoV-2.

TCRbeta CDR3 regions were amplified from genomic DNA using the immunoSEQ Assay, a bias-controlled multiplex PCR. The source study handled its data this way. The number of nucleated cells in each sample was estimated by amplification of reference gene primers within the assay. To quantify the absolute abundance of each unique TCRbeta CDR3 rearrangement, sequence reads were collapsed and filtered. For each sample, productive Simpson clonality was calculated as the square root of Simpson's diversity index across productive rearrangements. The table was pulled from immuneACCESS by TCRdb, which kept in-frame rearrangements only. Such tables lose some clones; where checked, under half of the loss comes from unresolved V genes, and the rest has no known cause. That table supplies the V and J calls and clone size; D and trimming were determined from the DNA. Recorded for this sample are around 450,000 clones; around 87% of them occurred a single time. The top ten clones comprise 0.7% of the sample.

Enrolling through a virtual design, the prospective study's participants ranged in age from roughly 18 to 95 years and lived across 24 United States geographic areas. In the prospective study, cohorts were assigned on the basis of participant-reported clinical history obtained from a screening survey and a study questionnaire. For ImmuneRACE Cohort 3, a participant was defined as recovered based on two consecutive negative NP/OP PCR tests, clearance by a healthcare professional, or resolution of symptoms. In the prospective study, whole blood, serum and a nasopharyngeal or oropharyngeal swab were collected from each participant by mobile phlebotomists. Prospective study participants could optionally give additional blood draws and questionnaires over an approximately 2-month period. Blood samples from the prospective study were shipped frozen or at room temperature prior to DNA extraction. From cysteine to phenylalanine, the CDR3 is 15 amino acids long. Just the 45-base CDR3 DNA is kept, in frame starting at base 1. Trimming takes 3 bases off V and 1 base off J; junction bases not matched to a gene: 2. The germline V gene (reference sequence) sets CDR1 to MNHEY and CDR2 to SMNVEV.

This clone was observed a single time. The specificity of this receptor is unknown. Base-call qualities are not available, and no considerably larger clone is one nucleotide away. Overall results and qualifications from the work: The amount of clinical and demographic metadata varied by source and participant and was provided uncurated.

The sequenced material came from PBMCs or T cells enriched from blood (not recorded which). The sequence came from a woman younger than 35 who had recovered from COVID-19. The sequence joins TRBV27 to TRBJ1-2, with 10 central nucleotides matching TRBD1. The CDR3 has the sequence CASSFGTGVNYGYTF. The DNA sequence is TGTGCCAGCAGTTTCGGGACAGGGGTTAACTATGGCTACACCTTC.